Below are 25 T cell receptor beta chains sequenced from a single sample in a study of technical replicates of blood from a handful of donors. Only in-frame clones appear in the TCRdb table, and some are missing; sequencing was by immunoSEQ multiplex PCR. The table lists about 83,000 clones, about 91% of them singletons. The specimen was T cells isolated from PBMCs. The source of these receptors is a human donor in good health.

The V call is TRBV6-1, the J call TRBJ2-3; 12 bases line up with TRBD1. The CDR3 covers 17 residues. Losses at the gene ends were 0 bases for V and 6 bases for J; bases not matched to a gene: 7. The germline gives CDR1 MNHNS, CDR2 SASEGT. CDR3 amino acids: CASSEALGQGAQDTQYF. The CDR3 nucleotides read TGTGCCAGCAGTGAAGCGCTGGGACAGGGGGCGCAGGATACGCAGTATTTT.

The CDR3, as DNA: TGCAGCGTTGGACCGGGACAGGGGTTGCACGAGCAGTACTTC. Its translation: CSVGPGQGLHEQYF. The chain combines TRBV29-1 with TRBJ2-7, with 10 bases fitting TRBD1. The germline gives CDR1 SQVTM, CDR2 ANQGSEA. After removal of 4 bases from V and 5 bases from J, the junction contained 8 bases not matched to a gene. The CDR3 spans 14 residues.

V is TRBV5-1 and J is TRBJ1-2; TRBD1 aligns across 7 bases. V dropped 1 base and J dropped 6; count of bases not matched to a gene: 6. The length of the CDR3 is 14 residues. Germline V gene lookup returns CDR1 SGHRS and CDR2 YFSETQ. DNA for the CDR3: TGCGCCAGCAGCTTGCGGACAGGCTCAAATGGCTACACCTTC. It yields the protein CASSLRTGSNGYTF.

The chain is built from TRBV19 and TRBJ2-7, with a possible D match to TRBD1 (5 bases). This CDR3 comprises 12 residues. V lost 5 bases and J lost 3, with 8 bases in between. Germline V lookup: CDR1 LNHDA, CDR2 SQIVND (reference sequence). The DNA of the CDR3 is TGTGCCAGTAGTGACAGCCGCTACGAGCAGTACTTC. This translates into CASSDSRYEQYF.

This chain joins TRBV13 and TRBJ2-3, with 9 bases that match TRBD1. The CDR3 has 16 residues. J was trimmed by 2 bases and V by 0 bases; bases with no gene match: 3. Germline V gives CDR1 PRHDT, CDR2 FYEKMQ (reference sequence). The CDR3 spells CASSLGDRGITDTQYF. The CDR3 DNA reads as TGTGCCAGCAGCTTAGGGGACAGGGGAATCACAGATACGCAGTATTTT.

V usage is TRBV11-3 and J usage is TRBJ2-7, with a weak D call TRBD1 (6 bases). The CDR3 runs 14 residues. Trimming left V 4 bases short and J 7 bases short, with 17 bases between. The germline V gene encodes CDR1 SGHNT and CDR2 YENEEA. The CDR3 nucleotides are TGTGCCAGCAGCTCAAACCAGGGGCCGAGGGAGCAGTACTTC. This translates into CASSSNQGPREQYF.

The chain joins TRBV2 to TRBJ2-7; TRBD2 might be the D (5 bases). In germline, CDR1 is SNHLY, CDR2 FYNNEI. This CDR3 comprises 11 residues. The V end was cut by 11 bases, the J end by 4 bases, with 12 bases between. The chain's CDR3 is CACDGDYEQYF. CDR3 coding DNA: TGTGCCTGCGACGGGGATTACGAGCAGTACTTC.

The CDR3 is CASSFRTSGYNEQFF. DNA for the CDR3: TGTGCCAGCAGCTTCCGGACTAGCGGGTACAATGAGCAGTTCTTC. The genes are TRBV11-3 and TRBJ2-1; 11 bases fit TRBD2. Germline loops: CDR1 SGHNT, CDR2 YENEEA. This CDR3 spans 15 amino acids. The J segment lost 4 bases and the V segment lost 3 bases, leaving 2 bases of the junction unmatched.

This chain connects TRBV15 to TRBJ1-1; no clear D. V gave up 3 bases and J gave up 4 bases, with 9 bases separating them. The CDR3 consists of 13 residues. CDR1 is LNHNV and CDR2 is YYDKDF in the germline V gene (reference sequence). Here the CDR3 reads CATSSRVGTEAFF. CDR3 bases: TGTGCCACCAGCAGCCGGGTAGGCACTGAAGCTTTCTTT. Complete variable domain (other parts from reference TRBV15 and TRBJ1-1): DAMVIQNPRYQVTQFGKPVTLSCSQTLNHNVMYWYQQKSSQAPKLLFHYYDKDFNNEADTPDNFQSRRPNTSFCFLDIRSPGLGDTAMYLCATSSRVGTEAFFGQGTRLTVV.

The chain recombines TRBV2 with TRBJ2-7, with TRBD2 identical over 7 bases. Germline CDR1 and CDR2: SNHLY and FYNNEI. The ends lost 8 bases at V and 2 bases at J; junction bases unmatched: 9. This CDR3 has 14 amino acids. The CDR3 region is CASSLREIAYEQYF. The DNA for the CDR3 is TGTGCCAGCTCCCTGCGGGAGATAGCCTACGAGCAGTACTTC.

Of note for this clone: The sample carries other DNA sequences with the same CDR3. The chain has TRBV10-3 and TRBJ2-1; 7 nucleotides agree with TRBD2. Germline V gives CDR1 ENHRY, CDR2 SYGVKD. Trimming took 0 bases from V and 2 from J; bases not matched to a gene: 4. This CDR3 region has 16 residues. CDR3 coding DNA: TGTGCCATCAGTGAGTCGGGAGGGCCTACCTACAATGAGCAGTTCTTC. It yields the protein CAISESGGPTYNEQFF.

The chain carries TRBV4-1 and TRBJ2-5; D may be TRBD2 (5 bases). V lost 4 bases and J 1 base, leaving 13 bases between the germline ends. This CDR3 has 15 amino acids. Germline V gene sequence: CDR1 MGHRA, CDR2 YSYEKL. CDR3 sequence: CASSRGRTAQETQYF. The CDR3, as DNA: TGCGCCAGCAGCCGAGGGCGGACGGCCCAAGAGACCCAGTACTTC.

This chain links TRBV7-9 with TRBJ2-7; the match to TRBD2 covers 10 bases. This CDR3 spans 18 amino acids. Germline V gives CDR1 SEHNR, CDR2 FQNEAQ (reference sequence). With 4 bases clipped from V and 4 bases from J, the junction kept 16 bases outside the gene matches. The CDR3 nucleotides read TGTGCCAGCAGCTGGTATAGGGGTAGCGGGGGGCGCCTATACGAGCAGTACTTC. Its protein product is CASSWYRGSGGRLYEQYF.

CDR3 residues: CASSGGQGQETQYF. For the CDR3, the DNA is TGCGCCAGCAGCGGGGGACAGGGCCAAGAGACCCAGTACTTC. J is TRBJ2-5 and V is TRBV5-1; 9 positions agree with TRBD1. Looked up from germline, CDR1 is SGHRS and CDR2 is YFSETQ. The CDR3 sequence is 14 residues long. The J segment lost 1 base and the V segment lost 4 bases, leaving 2 bases of the junction unmatched.

The chain recombines TRBV4-1 with TRBJ2-1; no reliable D call. V lost 3 bases to trimming and J lost 3 bases, with 9 bases between them. The length of the CDR3 is 14 residues. CDR1 is MGHRA and CDR2 is YSYEKL in the germline V gene. As DNA, the CDR3 is TGCGCCAGCAGCCACGCGGATAACTACAATGAGCAGTTCTTC. It translates to CASSHADNYNEQFF.

The CDR3 nucleotides are TGTGCCAGCCTGGCAAGGTTGGTTTCAGGGGGTAGCAATCAGCCCCAGCATTTT. This sequence encodes CASLARLVSGGSNQPQHF. The chain is built from TRBV5-8 and TRBJ1-5; 7 positions agree with TRBD1. This CDR3 comprises 18 residues. In germline, CDR1 is SGHTS, CDR2 YDEGEE. J was trimmed by 0 bases and V by 7 bases; bases with no gene match: 16.

The chain has TRBV15 and TRBJ1-1; tentatively, D is TRBD1 (5 bases). Per the germline V gene, CDR1 is LNHNV and CDR2 is YYDKDF (reference sequence). Between the trimmed V and J ends, which lost 0 bases and 0 bases, there was a span of 11 bases. The CDR3 runs to 16 residues. The CDR3 spells CATSRDHWGMNTEAFF. CDR3 in DNA: TGTGCCACCAGCAGAGATCATTGGGGCATGAACACTGAAGCTTTCTTT.

This chain links TRBV19 with TRBJ2-1; 12 nucleotides agree with TRBD2. V trimming: 7 bases; J trimming: 10 bases; junction bases outside the gene matches: 26. This CDR3 contains 20 residues. The germline V gene has CDR1 LNHDA and CDR2 SQIVND (reference sequence). The chain's CDR3 is CASNQPGDLLAGGPPREQFF. In DNA form, the CDR3 reads TGTGCCAGTAACCAACCCGGGGACCTACTAGCGGGAGGCCCCCCGCGAGAGCAGTTCTTC.

The V call is TRBV28, the J call TRBJ1-5, with TRBD1 matching 7 bases. Germline V CDR1 and CDR2: MDHEN, SYDVKM. V lost 6 bases, J lost 4 bases, and 3 bases stayed unmatched. The CDR3 totals 13 residues. The CDR3 sequence is CASRPGQNQPQHF. The CDR3 coding sequence is TGTGCCAGCAGGCCGGGACAGAATCAGCCCCAGCATTTT.

The chain couples TRBV10-3 to TRBJ1-2; unclear D gene. Trimming cost V 11 bases and J 3 bases, with 25 bases left between them. This CDR3 region has 16 residues. Germline lookup yields CDR1 ENHRY and CDR2 SYGVKD. CDR3 DNA: TGTGCCGTAACCATCAGACCCAACACCGGGGACTATGGCTACACCTTC. Encoded protein: CAVTIRPNTGDYGYTF.

The V call is TRBV7-2, the J call TRBJ2-2; 7 positions match TRBD2. This CDR3 comprises 15 residues. Germline assignment: CDR1 SGHTA and CDR2 FQGNSA. Trimming removed 5 bases from V and 2 bases from J; junction bases left unmatched: 5. The DNA of the CDR3 is TGTGCCAGCAGCAAACTAGCGACAAACACCGGGGAGCTGTTTTTT. This encodes CASSKLATNTGELFF.

The chain employs TRBV4-1 and TRBJ1-6; 9 positions match TRBD1. The CDR3 totals 18 residues. V trimming: 3 bases; J trimming: 7 bases; junction bases outside the gene matches: 13. CDR1 and CDR2 (germline): MGHRA, YSYEKL. In DNA form, the CDR3 reads TGCGCCAGCAGCCACGACCACCTGGGACAGGGTAGCAATTCACCCCTCCACTTT. Protein: CASSHDHLGQGSNSPLHF.

This clone occurred once. This same CDR3 is encoded by further DNA sequences in the sample. This chain connects TRBV2 to TRBJ1-1; 7 bases map to TRBD1. Trimming took 4 bases from V and 0 from J; bases not matched to a gene: 2. The germline CDR1 and CDR2 sequences are SNHLY and FYNNEI. The CDR3 spans 14 residues. This CDR3 is CASSGQGLNTEAFF. CDR3 nucleotides: TGTGCCAGCAGTGGACAGGGTCTGAACACTGAAGCTTTCTTT.

The rearrangement joins TRBV27 to TRBJ2-3; TRBD2 matches at 10 bases. This CDR3 is 14 amino acids long. J lost 9 bases, V lost 6 bases, and 9 bases had no gene match. CDR1 and CDR2 (germline): MNHEY, SMNVEV (reference sequence). CDR3 loop: CASRSGGAGRTQYF. The CDR3 DNA reads as TGTGCCAGCAGAAGCGGGGGGGCAGGGAGAACGCAGTATTTT.

CDR3 sequence: CASSLGFGQGALGYTF. The DNA for the CDR3 is TGTGCCAGCAGCTTAGGTTTTGGACAGGGGGCCCTAGGCTACACCTTC. This chain links TRBV11-3 with TRBJ1-2, with 11 positions matching TRBD1. This CDR3 has 16 amino acids. Germline-derived CDR1 and CDR2 are SGHNT and YENEEA. The V segment lost 1 base and the J segment 8 bases; nucleotides outside the gene matches: 9.